This TCR beta chain was documented in a study of T cell repertoires in aging, cancer and after chemotherapy. The study, taken as a whole, reports: The repertoire data cannot show anything about immunological memory following chemotherapy.

As to this clonotype: Its specificity is not known.

The CDR3 covers 13 residues. Germline values: CDR1 MNHNY, CDR2 SVGAGI (reference sequence). Trimming shortened V by 2 bases and J by 0 bases, and 5 bases separated the two germline ends. The template was genomic DNA from peripheral blood, not RNA. Rearranged V-D-J TRB sequences were amplified with a mixed TRB-A/B primer pool. TCRdb fed the multiplex PCR reads into MiXCR, producing one record per CDR3 protein. There are about 5,100 distinct CDR3 sequences in the sample; roughly a quarter occur only once, and 11% lies in the top ten. The rearrangement links TRBV6-6 to TRBJ2-7; D not resolved. The TCR was taken from a human donor with a solid tumor. The sample taken for sequencing was blood. CDR3 residues: CASSYPHSYEQYF. The CDR3 DNA reads TGTGCCAGCAGTTACCCCCACTCCTACGAGCAGTACTTC.